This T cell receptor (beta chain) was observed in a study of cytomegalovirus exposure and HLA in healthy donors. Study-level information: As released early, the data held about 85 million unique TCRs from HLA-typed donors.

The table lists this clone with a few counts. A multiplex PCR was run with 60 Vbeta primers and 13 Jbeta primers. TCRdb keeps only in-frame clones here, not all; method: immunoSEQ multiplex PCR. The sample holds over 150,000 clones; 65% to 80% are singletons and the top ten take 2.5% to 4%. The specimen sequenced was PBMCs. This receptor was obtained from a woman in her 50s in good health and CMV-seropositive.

The CDR3, as DNA: TGTGCCAGCAGCTCGCACAGACAGAACACTGAAGCTTTCTTT. Translating it yields CASSSHRQNTEAFF. V gene TRBV7-9 combines with J gene TRBJ1-1; D is uncertain. The germline V and J ends were trimmed by 4 bases and 1 base, with 10 bases remaining between them. The CDR3 length is 14 residues. Germline CDR1 SEHNR, CDR2 FQNEAQ (reference sequence).